These 18 T cell receptor beta chains were all obtained from the same sample, sequenced in a study of blood T cells in healthy people across ages. With a J-beta primer mix and a sample-barcoded 5' primer, a second PCR ran about 6 to 11 cycles. From the 5' RACE reads, TCRdb called clonotypes with MiXCR, one entry per CDR3 protein. The sample lists about 780,000 distinct CDR3 sequences, 35% to 60% occurring once. Sequencing was done on a sample of blood. The origin of the receptors is a man older than 75 in good health.

Notes on this clonotype: One end of the junction does not line up with germline, which may come from a read error. The chain carries TRBV2 and TRBJ1-2, with a possible D match to TRBD1 (5 bases). The length of the CDR3 is 14 residues. CDR1 SNHLY and CDR2 FYNNEI come from the germline V gene. DNA for the CDR3: TGTGCCAGCAGCGAAGGAGCAGGGTGGGATGGCTACACCTTC. Its protein product is CASSEGAGWDGYTF.

This clonotype was counted many times. This sequence joins TRBV18 and TRBJ2-7; perhaps TRBD1 as D (6 bases). Trimming took 4 bases from V and 2 from J, leaving 6 bases between them. This CDR3 region has 12 residues. Per germline, CDR1 KGHSH and CDR2 LQKENI. CDR3 protein: CASSQGAYEQYF. The DNA for the CDR3 is TGTGCCAGCTCACAGGGGGCCTACGAGCAGTACTTC.

Many counts were recorded for this clonotype. The chain carries TRBV25-1 and TRBJ2-1; TRBD2 matches at 9 bases. CDR1 is MGHDK, CDR2 SYGVNS, per germline. V shed 1 base, J shed 8 bases, and the junction held 12 bases outside the gene matches. This CDR3 contains 17 residues. CDR3 amino acids: CASSELASGKMADEQFF. The DNA of the CDR3 is TGTGCCAGCAGTGAATTAGCTAGCGGGAAGATGGCAGATGAGCAGTTCTTC. The entire variable domain, with the rest obtained from reference TRBV25-1 and TRBJ2-1, is as follows: EADIYQTPRYLVIGTGKKITLECSQTMGHDKMYWYQQDPGMELHLIHYSYGVNSTEKGDLSSESTVSRIRTEHFPLTLESARPSHTSQYLCASSELASGKMADEQFFGPGTRLTVL.

The chain joins TRBV12-3 or TRBV12-4 to TRBJ2-1; possibly TRBD1 for D (5 bases). The CDR3 length is 13 residues. V lost 2 bases to trimming and J lost 10 bases, with 12 bases between them. As DNA, the CDR3 is TGTGCCAGCAGTTTATTTGGGGCCAACGAGCAGTTCTTC. Translating gives CASSLFGANEQFF.

This clonotype was picked up a small number of times. The gene calls are TRBV20-1 and TRBJ1-3; TRBD1 aligns across 7 bases. In germline, CDR1 is DFQATT, CDR2 SNEGSKA (reference sequence). V lost 6 bases to trimming and J lost 0 bases; unmatched junction nucleotides: 11. The CDR3 length is 16 residues. The CDR3 DNA sequence: TGCAGTGCCCGGACAGGAACAAACCCCTCTGGAAACACCATATATTTT. Its protein product is CSARTGTNPSGNTIYF.

In the case of this clonotype: The junction departs from the called germline gene at one end, perhaps through a read error. The chain employs TRBV12-3 or TRBV12-4 and TRBJ2-3; D possibly corresponds to TRBD2 (7 bases). The CDR3 has 14 residues. DNA for the CDR3: TGTGCTAGCAGTTTGACGGGGGGCACAGATGCGGAGTATTTT. It is translated as CASSLTGGTDAEYF.

The V gene is TRBV7-2, the J gene TRBJ1-2; 7 positions agree with TRBD1. CDR1 and CDR2 from the germline V gene are SGHTA and FQGNSA. The CDR3 contains 14 residues. V trimming: 0 bases; J trimming: 8 bases; junction bases outside the gene matches: 6. For the CDR3, the DNA is TGTGCCAGCAGCTTAGCTAGGACAGGTGGAGGCTACACCTTC. It encodes CASSLARTGGGYTF.

The genes are TRBV7-9 and TRBJ2-5; 10 bases are shared with TRBD1. This CDR3 comprises 15 residues. Germline lookup yields CDR1 SEHNR and CDR2 FQNEAQ (reference sequence). V dropped 5 bases and J dropped 4; count of bases not matched to a gene: 7. DNA for the CDR3: TGTGCCAGCAGCCCCGGACAGGGGGTAGGAGAGACCCAGTACTTC. Its protein product is CASSPGQGVGETQYF.

This chain uses TRBV6-5 with TRBJ2-2; the match to TRBD1 covers 10 bases. With 8 bases clipped from V and 4 bases from J, the junction kept 7 bases outside the gene matches. Germline V CDR1 and CDR2: MNHEY, SVGAGI. The CDR3 covers 15 residues. As DNA, the CDR3 is TGTGCCAGCTTAGGAGACAGGGGGCGCACCGGGGAGCTGTTTTTT. Translating it yields CASLGDRGRTGELFF.

A few counts support this clonotype. This sequence joins TRBV7-9 and TRBJ2-7, with D possibly matching TRBD2 (6 bases). The V and J ends lost 8 bases and 0 bases respectively, with 14 bases between them. CDR3 length: 14 residues. Germline assignment: CDR1 SEHNR and CDR2 FQNEAQ (reference sequence). The CDR3 spells CASAPGDSSYEQYF. In DNA form, the CDR3 reads TGTGCCAGCGCACCGGGAGACTCCTCCTACGAGCAGTACTTC. Full variable domain (remainder filled in from reference TRBV7-9 and TRBJ2-7): DTGVSQNPRHKITKRGQNVTFRCDPISEHNRLYWYRQTLGQGPEFLTYFQNEAQLEKSRLLSDRFSAERPKGSFSTLEIQRTEQGDSAMYLCASAPGDSSYEQYFGPGTRLTVT.

This clonotype occurred once. The chain employs TRBV19 and TRBJ2-5; TRBD1 matches 12 bases. The CDR3 contains 16 residues. Germline assignment: CDR1 LNHDA and CDR2 SQIVND (reference sequence). With 6 bases clipped from V and 5 bases from J, the junction kept 10 bases outside the gene matches. This CDR3 is CASSSGTGGFGETQYF. For the CDR3, the DNA is TGTGCCAGTAGCTCAGGGACAGGGGGCTTCGGCGAGACCCAGTACTTC. Variable domain in full (rest from reference TRBV19 and TRBJ2-5): DGGITQSPKYLFRKEGQNVTLSCEQNLNHDAMYWYRQDPGQGLRLIYYSQIVNDFQKGDIAEGYSVSREKKESFPLTVTSAQKNPTAFYLCASSSGTGGFGETQYFGPGTRLLVL.

The CDR3 sequence is CSVEDRYTGELFF. CDR3 DNA: TGCAGCGTTGAAGACAGGTATACCGGGGAGCTGTTTTTT. This chain joins TRBV29-1 and TRBJ2-2; no clear D. This CDR3 comprises 13 residues. Germline V lookup: CDR1 SQVTM, CDR2 ANQGSEA. V lost 0 bases and J 5 bases, leaving 7 bases between the germline ends.

This clonotype was picked up a small number of times. The J gene is TRBJ2-3, the V gene TRBV12-3 or TRBV12-4; D unresolved. This CDR3 region has 14 residues. Trimming pared 6 bases from V and 4 bases from J, leaving 14 bases between. CDR3: CASRSSSGADTQYF. The CDR3 DNA reads as TGTGCCAGCAGAAGCAGCTCTGGGGCAGATACGCAGTATTTT.

This chain connects TRBV20-1 to TRBJ2-1, with TRBD1 matching 7 bases. This CDR3 contains 19 residues. CDR1 and CDR2 from the germline V gene are DFQATT and SNEGSKA (reference sequence). V was pared by 3 bases and J by 0 bases, with 17 bases of the junction left unmatched. CDR3 residues: CSARAKKGAGASSYNEQFF. CDR3 nucleotides: TGCAGTGCTAGGGCTAAGAAGGGGGCCGGCGCCAGCTCCTACAATGAGCAGTTCTTC.

By sample share, this clonotype is medium-sized (0.01 to 0.1%). The V gene is TRBV29-1, the J gene TRBJ2-5; 12 bases are shared with TRBD1. This CDR3 is built from 13 residues. With 7 bases clipped from V and 5 bases from J, the junction kept 5 bases outside the gene matches. Germline loops: CDR1 SQVTM, CDR2 ANQGSEA. The CDR3 is CSAGTGGGETQYF. The CDR3 DNA sequence: TGCAGCGCCGGGACAGGGGGCGGCGAGACCCAGTACTTC.

CDR3 sequence reads: CASSLGTFTYEQYF. The CDR3 nucleotides read TGTGCCAGCAGTCTTGGGACTTTCACCTACGAGCAGTACTTC. The chain carries TRBV7-9 and TRBJ2-7; D may be TRBD2 (6 bases). The CDR3 is made up of 14 amino acids. V shed 6 bases and J shed 2 bases, with 14 bases lying between them. In germline, CDR1 is SEHNR, CDR2 FQNEAQ (reference sequence).

Only a few counts were recorded for this clonotype. The gene calls are TRBV7-2 and TRBJ2-5, with D possibly matching TRBD2 (6 bases). The germline V gene encodes CDR1 SGHTA and CDR2 FQGNSA. The V end lost 5 bases, the J end lost 4 bases, and 17 bases lay between the germline ends. The CDR3 is made up of 15 amino acids. CDR3 loop: CASSLAGGFGETQYF. Written as DNA, the CDR3 is TGTGCCAGCAGCCTGGCCGGGGGATTCGGAGAGACCCAGTACTTC. Looking up the rest from reference TRBV7-2 and TRBJ2-5 gives the full variable domain: GAGVSQSPSNKVTEKGKDVELRCDPISGHTALYWYRQSLGQGLEFLIYFQGNSAPDKSGLPSDRFSAERTGGSVSTLTIQRTQQEDSAVYLCASSLAGGFGETQYFGPGTRLLVL.

This chain joins TRBV7-3 and TRBJ1-6, with D possibly matching TRBD1 (5 bases). The germline V gene has CDR1 SGHTA and CDR2 FQGTGA. This CDR3 comprises 14 residues. V lost 2 bases, J lost 6 bases, and 8 bases lay in between. CDR3 coding DNA: TGTGCCAGCAGCTTATCGACAGTTAATTCACCCCTCCACTTT. Its protein is CASSLSTVNSPLHF.